A single sample is the source of the 16 T cell receptor beta chains below, sequenced in a study of blood T cell repertoires in COVID-19. The data were produced by immunoSEQ multiplex PCR, yet TCRdb's version contains in-frame clones alone and is incomplete. Of 200,000 to 250,000 clones in the sample, around nine tenths are singletons; the top ten hold about 3.5%. The specimen sequenced was PBMCs or T cells enriched from blood (not recorded which). The receptors were sampled from a woman under 40 who had been exposed to COVID-19.

This chain uses TRBV27 with TRBJ2-3; D is unresolved. V was cut by 8 bases and J by 1 base, with 13 bases left in between. CDR1 is MNHEY, CDR2 SMNVEV, per germline (reference sequence). CDR3 length equals 14 residues. CDR3 in DNA: TGTGCCAGCCGGAGACCGCTCGGCACAGATACGCAGTATTTT. Amino acids: CASRRPLGTDTQYF.

The chain links TRBV3-1 (or the pseudogene TRBV3-2) to TRBJ2-1, with D maybe TRBD2 (5 bases). Trimming took off 5 bases at V and 0 bases at J, with 8 bases between the two ends. The CDR3 loop spans 14 amino acids. Germline loops: CDR1 LGHDT, CDR2 YNNKEL (reference sequence). The CDR3 DNA reads as TGTGCCAGCAGCTCGACTAACTCCTACAATGAGCAGTTCTTC. This sequence encodes CASSSTNSYNEQFF.

This clone has just a few counts. The genes are TRBV21-1 and TRBJ1-5; the table's D call of TRBD1 was not tested on the DNA. TRBV21-1 is listed as a pseudogene. There are 19 residues in the CDR3. The CDR3 protein is CASSSGGGPGTGGYQPQHF. CDR3 sequence (DNA): TGTGCCAGCAGCTCAGGAGGAGGCCCCGGGACAGGGGGCTATCAGCCCCAGCATTTT.

J is TRBJ2-2 and V is TRBV11-1; 7 bases are shared with TRBD2. V gave up 6 bases and J gave up 1 base; unmatched junction bases: 2. Germline CDR1 is SGHAT and CDR2 is FQDESV (reference sequence). The length of the CDR3 is 14 residues. Here the CDR3 reads CASRRGRNTGELFF. The CDR3 region has the DNA TGTGCCAGCAGGCGCGGGAGGAACACCGGGGAGCTGTTTTTT.

This chain links TRBV5-4 with TRBJ2-5; possible D gene TRBD2, 5 bases. Trimming removed 4 bases at V and 5 bases at J, with 15 bases between. The germline gives CDR1 SGHNT, CDR2 YYREEE (reference sequence). CDR3 length equals 14 residues. The CDR3, as DNA: TGTGCCAGCAGCCATGTCTGGGAGAGGGAGACCCAGTACTTC. Translated, it gives CASSHVWERETQYF.

The rearrangement joins TRBV5-1 to TRBJ1-3; D is unresolved. The CDR3 runs 15 residues. Germline V gene data show CDR1 as SGHRS and CDR2 as YFSETQ. V was cut by 0 bases and J by 0 bases, with 7 bases left in between. The CDR3 DNA sequence: TGCGCCAGCAGCTTGGTTGGGCACTCTGGAAACACCATATATTTT. It specifies CASSLVGHSGNTIYF.

This chain joins TRBV9 and TRBJ2-2; 8 bases are shared with TRBD2. In germline, CDR1 is SGDLS, CDR2 YYNGEE. The CDR3 extends over 19 amino acids. V lost 1 base, J lost 4 bases, and 15 bases stayed unmatched. CDR3 amino acids: CASSVLGPVGREVTGELFF. CDR3 nucleotide sequence: TGTGCCAGCAGCGTATTAGGACCGGTCGGGCGGGAGGTCACCGGGGAGCTGTTTTTT.

This clone occurred a few times. The rearrangement joins TRBV15 to TRBJ1-4, with D possibly TRBD1 on 6 matching bases. Germline V gene sequence: CDR1 LNHNV, CDR2 YYDKDF (reference sequence). The CDR3 runs to 15 residues. V was trimmed by 0 bases and J by 8 bases, leaving 13 bases between them. CDR3 residues: CATSRDSDRREKLFF. The CDR3 nucleotides are TGTGCCACCAGCAGAGATTCGGACAGAAGGGAAAAACTGTTTTTT.

J is TRBJ1-5 and V is TRBV27; D is perhaps TRBD1 (6 bases). Trimming removed 5 bases from V and 9 bases from J, with 29 bases in between. Per germline, CDR1 MNHEY and CDR2 SMNVEV (reference sequence). The CDR3 extends over 18 amino acids. The DNA for the CDR3 is TGTGCCAGCAGTCCACTCGAGGGCATCGGGCCGAGCAGGGGGCCCCAGCATTTT. Translating gives CASSPLEGIGPSRGPQHF.

The rearrangement uses TRBV9 and TRBJ1-6, with D tentatively TRBD1 (6 bases). CDR1 is SGDLS, CDR2 YYNGEE, per germline. The length of the CDR3 is 15 residues. The V and J ends lost 3 bases and 3 bases respectively, with 10 bases between them. The CDR3 nucleotides read TGTGCCAGCAGCGCACAGGACAGCTATAATTCACCCCTCCACTTT. Amino acid sequence: CASSAQDSYNSPLHF.

V usage is TRBV6-5 and J usage is TRBJ1-6, with D hard to call. V shed 5 bases and J shed 7 bases, with 12 bases lying between them. Germline V gene lookup returns CDR1 MNHEY and CDR2 SVGAGI. This CDR3 has 14 amino acids. CDR3 amino acids: CASSKQILNSPLHF. The CDR3 coding sequence is TGTGCCAGCAGTAAACAGATCCTCAATTCACCCCTCCACTTT.

The V and J genes are TRBV7-6 and TRBJ1-1, with 7 bases identical to TRBD1. CDR1 and CDR2 from the germline V gene are SGHVS and FNYEAQ. The length of the CDR3 is 14 residues. Germline trimming cut 4 bases from V and 4 bases from J; bases unmatched to any gene: 6. For the CDR3, the DNA is TGTGCCAGCAGCTCTTGGACAGGCCTCACTGAAGCTTTCTTT. It specifies CASSSWTGLTEAFF. The entire variable domain, with the rest obtained from reference TRBV7-6 and TRBJ1-1, is as follows: GAGVSQSPRYKVTKRGQDVALRCDPISGHVSLYWYRQALGQGPEFLTYFNYEAQQDKSGLPNDRFSAERPEGSISTLTIQRTEQRDSAMYRCASSSWTGLTEAFFGQGTRLTVV.

J is TRBJ1-5 and V is TRBV5-1, with TRBD1 identical over 7 bases. CDR3 length: 17 amino acids. Trimming removed 0 bases from V and 4 bases from J; junction bases left unmatched: 10. The germline V gene encodes CDR1 SGHRS and CDR2 YFSETQ. The CDR3 sequence: CASSLVVLGDRNQPQHF. CDR3 DNA sequence: TGCGCCAGCAGCTTGGTGGTACTCGGGGACAGAAATCAGCCCCAGCATTTT.

The chain couples TRBV7-9 to TRBJ1-4; 7 positions agree with TRBD1. From germline, CDR1 is SEHNR and CDR2 FQNEAQ (reference sequence). This CDR3 is 14 amino acids long. With 3 bases clipped from V and 8 bases from J, the junction kept 6 bases outside the gene matches. CDR3 sequence (DNA): TGTGCCAGCAGCTTTGAGGGGGCTGGAGAAAAACTGTTTTTT. Translation: CASSFEGAGEKLFF.

This clone was picked up a small number of times. The chain joins TRBV7-9 to TRBJ2-7; D unclear. Germline CDR1 reads SEHNR; CDR2 reads FQNEAQ (reference sequence). Trimming cost V 10 bases and J 2 bases, with 9 bases left between them. This CDR3 is 11 amino acids long. Here the CDR3 reads CATTGAYEQYF. The CDR3, as DNA: TGTGCCACTACCGGAGCCTACGAGCAGTACTTC.

The chain recombines TRBV9 with TRBJ1-1; D is perhaps TRBD1 (5 bases). V was pared by 3 bases and J by 1 base, with 7 bases between. This CDR3 contains 13 residues. The V gene's germline CDR1 is SGDLS and CDR2 YYNGEE. Here the CDR3 DNA reads TGTGCCAGCAGCGAGCAGGGGAACACTGAAGCTTTCTTT. This encodes CASSEQGNTEAFF.